The following is a TCR beta chain sequence with its context. What it binds is unknown. Via MiXCR, TCRdb re-called the PCR reads, giving one row per CDR3 protein. The table shows around 470,000 distinct CDR3 sequences, with roughly 25% occurring only once. This sample was taken from a study of molecular identifiers for immune sequencing clone quantification. Study findings and constraints: Sizes of highly expanded clones could be underestimated through identical TCRs sharing a barcode.

The V gene end was trimmed by 6 bases and the J gene end by 0 bases; junction bases not matched to a gene: 4. This CDR3 has 15 amino acids. CDR1 is MRHNA and CDR2 is SNTAGT in the germline V gene. The sample consisted of naive CD8+ T cells from blood, with Jurkat cell RNA spiked in. Noted subset: FACS-sorted CD8+CD4-CCR7+CD45RA+ naive T cells. The clonotype was recovered from a human donor in good health. Some libraries in this study had Jurkat cell RNA spiked in. The chain is built from TRBV6-4 and TRBJ2-1; 8 nucleotides align to TRBD2. CDR3 DNA sequence: TGTGCCAGCAGCGATAGCGGGGCCTCCTACAATGAGCAGTTCTTC. It is translated as CASSDSGASYNEQFF.